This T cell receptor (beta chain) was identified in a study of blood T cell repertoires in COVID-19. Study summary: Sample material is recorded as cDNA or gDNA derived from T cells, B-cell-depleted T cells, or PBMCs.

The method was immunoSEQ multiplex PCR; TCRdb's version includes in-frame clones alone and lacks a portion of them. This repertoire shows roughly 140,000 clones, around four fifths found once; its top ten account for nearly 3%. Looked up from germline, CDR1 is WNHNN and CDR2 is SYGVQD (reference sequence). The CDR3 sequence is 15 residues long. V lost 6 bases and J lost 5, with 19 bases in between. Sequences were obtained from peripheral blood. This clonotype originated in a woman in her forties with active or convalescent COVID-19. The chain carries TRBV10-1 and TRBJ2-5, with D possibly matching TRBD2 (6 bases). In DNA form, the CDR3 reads TGCGCCAGCAGCGGGTTTAGGGGCGCGGGGGAGACCCAGTACTTC. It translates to CASSGFRGAGETQYF.